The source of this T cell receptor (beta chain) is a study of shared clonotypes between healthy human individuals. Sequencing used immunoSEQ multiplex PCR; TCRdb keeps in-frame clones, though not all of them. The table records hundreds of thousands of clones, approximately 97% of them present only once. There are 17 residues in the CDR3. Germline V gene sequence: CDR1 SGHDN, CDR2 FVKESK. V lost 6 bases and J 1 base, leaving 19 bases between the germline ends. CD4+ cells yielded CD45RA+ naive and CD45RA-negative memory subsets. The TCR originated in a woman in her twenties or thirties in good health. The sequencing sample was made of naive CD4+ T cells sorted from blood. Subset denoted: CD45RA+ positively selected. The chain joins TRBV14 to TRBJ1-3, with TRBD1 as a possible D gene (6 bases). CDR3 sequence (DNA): TGTGCCAGCAGGCAACAGGGCGGCGTCTCTTCTGGAAACACCATATATTTT. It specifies CASRQQGGVSSGNTIYF.